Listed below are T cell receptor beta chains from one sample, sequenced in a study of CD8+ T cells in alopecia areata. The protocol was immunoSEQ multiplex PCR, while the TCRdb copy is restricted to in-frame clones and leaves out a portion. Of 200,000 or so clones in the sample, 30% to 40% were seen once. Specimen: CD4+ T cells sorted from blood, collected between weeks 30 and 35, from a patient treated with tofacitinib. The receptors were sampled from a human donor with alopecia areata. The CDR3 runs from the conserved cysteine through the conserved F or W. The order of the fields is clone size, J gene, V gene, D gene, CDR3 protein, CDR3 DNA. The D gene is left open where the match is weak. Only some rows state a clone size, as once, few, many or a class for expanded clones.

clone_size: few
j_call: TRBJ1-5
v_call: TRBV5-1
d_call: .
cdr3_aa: CASSLESNQPQHF
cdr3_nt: TGCGCCAGCAGCTTGGAGAGCAATCAGCCCCAGCATTTT

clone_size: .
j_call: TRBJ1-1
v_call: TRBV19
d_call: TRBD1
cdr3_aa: CASSMGSWTGPNTEAFF
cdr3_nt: TGTGCCAGTAGTATGGGTTCGTGGACAGGGCCGAACACTGAAGCTTTCTTT

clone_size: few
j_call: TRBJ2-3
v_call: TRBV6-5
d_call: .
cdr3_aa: CASSLGTHRSDTQYF
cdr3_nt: TGTGCCAGCAGCCTTGGGACACATAGATCAGATACGCAGTATTTT

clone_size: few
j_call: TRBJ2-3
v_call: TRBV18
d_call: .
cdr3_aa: CASSLYQSDTQYF
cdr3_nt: TGTGCCAGCTCACTTTACCAGTCAGATACGCAGTATTTT

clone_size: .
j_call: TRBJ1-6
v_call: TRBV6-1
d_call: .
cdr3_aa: CASSQEANSPLHF
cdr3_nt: TGTGCCAGCAGTCAGGAAGCAAATTCACCCCTCCACTTT

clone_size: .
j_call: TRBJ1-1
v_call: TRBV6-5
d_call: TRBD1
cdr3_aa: CASSYETRGLAFF
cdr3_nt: TGTGCCAGCAGTTACGAAACCAGGGGGCTAGCTTTCTTT

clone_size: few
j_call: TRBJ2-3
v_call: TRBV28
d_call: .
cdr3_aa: CASSLISTDTQYF
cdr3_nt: TGTGCCAGCAGTTTAATCAGCACAGATACGCAGTATTTT

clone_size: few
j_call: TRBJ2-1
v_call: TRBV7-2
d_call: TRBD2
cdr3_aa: CASSQGSGGRADWFF
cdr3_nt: TGTGCCAGCAGCCAGGGCAGTGGCGGGAGGGCCGATTGGTTCTTC

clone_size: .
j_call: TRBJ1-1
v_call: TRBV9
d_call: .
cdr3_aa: CASSPGPLNTEAFF
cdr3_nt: TGTGCCAGCAGCCCCGGCCCGTTGAACACTGAAGCTTTCTTT

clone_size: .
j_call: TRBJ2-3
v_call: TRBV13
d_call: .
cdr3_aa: CASRRGGSTDTQYF
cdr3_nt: TGTGCCAGCCGCAGGGGCGGGAGCACAGATACGCAGTATTTT

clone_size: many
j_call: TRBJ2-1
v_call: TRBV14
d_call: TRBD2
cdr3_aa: CASSPPSGRWGNEQFF
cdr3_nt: TGTGCCAGCAGCCCCCCTAGCGGGAGATGGGGCAATGAGCAGTTCTTC

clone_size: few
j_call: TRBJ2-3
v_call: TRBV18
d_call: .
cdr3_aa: CASSPFSTDTQYF
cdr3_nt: TGTGCCAGCTCACCATTTAGCACAGATACGCAGTATTTT

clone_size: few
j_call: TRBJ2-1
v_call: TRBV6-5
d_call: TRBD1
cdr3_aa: CASSYQSGTGNEQFF
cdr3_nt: TGTGCCAGCAGTTACCAATCCGGGACAGGGAATGAGCAGTTCTTC

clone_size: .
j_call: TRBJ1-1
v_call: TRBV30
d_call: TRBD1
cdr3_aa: CAWRGQANTEAFF
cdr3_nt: TGTGCCTGGCGTGGACAGGCGAACACTGAAGCTTTCTTT

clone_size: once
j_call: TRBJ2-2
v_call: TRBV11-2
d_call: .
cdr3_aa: CASSLVSGVTGELFF
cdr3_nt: TGTGCCAGCAGCTTAGTTTCGGGGGTGACCGGGGAGCTGTTTTTT

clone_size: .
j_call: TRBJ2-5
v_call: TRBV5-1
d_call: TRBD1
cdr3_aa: CASSIDREKETQYF
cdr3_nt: TGCGCCAGCAGCATTGACAGGGAGAAAGAGACCCAGTACTTC